These 24 T cell receptor beta chains were all obtained from the same sample, sequenced in a study of PD-L1 blockade in urothelial cancer. Time point specified: peripheral blood 6 weeks after treatment start. Some clones are missing from TCRdb's copy, which holds only in-frame ones; the method was immunoSEQ multiplex PCR. The repertoire holds roughly 76,000 clones, with approximately 90% as singletons. Sequenced here: PBMCs, sampled around atezolizumab (anti-PD-L1) treatment. These TCRs come from a woman of 80 years or more with urothelial cancer.

The V and J genes are TRBV15 and TRBJ1-1; no firm D call. CDR1 and CDR2 (germline): LNHNV, YYDKDF (reference sequence). The CDR3 has 15 residues. V dropped 5 bases and J dropped 0 bases, with 13 bases sitting between them. The CDR3 reads CATSPAGSLNTEAFF. The CDR3 bases are TGTGCCACCAGCCCGGCGGGTAGTTTGAACACTGAAGCTTTCTTT.

The J gene is TRBJ1-3, the V gene TRBV19; 9 bases are a match to TRBD1. Looked up from germline, CDR1 is LNHDA and CDR2 is SQIVND (reference sequence). The V segment lost 5 bases and the J segment 4 bases; nucleotides outside the gene matches: 12. This CDR3 is built from 17 residues. Written as DNA, the CDR3 is TGTGCCAGTAGTCCCTTCTTACCGGGACAGGGAGGAAACACCATATATTTT. It specifies CASSPFLPGQGGNTIYF.

The rearrangement uses TRBV28 and TRBJ2-7; 7 bases agree with TRBD1. Germline-derived CDR1 and CDR2 are MDHEN and SYDVKM. The CDR3 spans 14 residues. V shed 5 bases, J shed 2 bases, and the junction held 6 bases outside the gene matches. The CDR3: CASSTGTEAYEQYF. The CDR3 DNA reads as TGTGCCAGCAGTACCGGGACAGAGGCCTACGAGCAGTACTTC.

J is TRBJ1-2 and V is TRBV7-9; tentatively, D is TRBD1 (6 bases). The CDR3 loop spans 14 amino acids. In germline, CDR1 is SEHNR, CDR2 FQNEAQ (reference sequence). Trimming removed 4 bases from V and 8 bases from J, with 17 bases in between. The CDR3 here is CASSSFGTTGGYTF. The CDR3 coding sequence is TGTGCCAGCAGCTCCTTCGGGACAACCGGGGGCTACACCTTC.

This chain uses TRBV6-1 with TRBJ2-2, with 9 bases identical to TRBD2. The CDR3 has 16 residues. The germline V gene has CDR1 MNHNS and CDR2 SASEGT. Germline trimming cut 4 bases from V and 0 bases from J; bases unmatched to any gene: 3. The CDR3 nucleotides read TGTGCCAGCAGTGGCGTAGCGGGGGCGAACACCGGGGAGCTGTTTTTT. Its translation is CASSGVAGANTGELFF.

The gene calls are TRBV27 and TRBJ2-5; 8 positions match TRBD1. Germline-derived CDR1 and CDR2 are MNHEY and SMNVEV (reference sequence). V was pared by 8 bases and J by 7 bases, with 24 bases of the junction left unmatched. This CDR3 spans 18 amino acids. CDR3 nucleotides: TGTGCCAGCCGGATGACTGCGACCCTACAGGGGGGCAGGGGGACCCAGTACTTC. As protein: CASRMTATLQGGRGTQYF.

The rearrangement uses TRBV16 and TRBJ2-7, with D maybe TRBD2 (5 bases). CDR1 and CDR2 from the germline V gene are KGHSY and FQNENV. The CDR3 runs to 14 residues. Trimming pared 4 bases from V and 1 base from J, leaving 11 bases between. CDR3 coding DNA: TGTGCCAGCAGCCGCATCGGGGTTTCCTACGAGCAGTACTTC. Translated, it gives CASSRIGVSYEQYF.

The rearrangement uses TRBV5-4 and TRBJ2-7; 10 bases match TRBD2. V was clipped by 4 bases and J by 3 bases; unmatched bases: 10. The CDR3 is 16 amino acids. Per the germline V gene, CDR1 is SGHNT and CDR2 is YYREEE (reference sequence). The CDR3 loop is CASSLGTSATIYEQYF. CDR3 sequence (DNA): TGTGCCAGCAGCCTAGGGACTAGCGCTACTATCTACGAGCAGTACTTC.

The J gene is TRBJ1-1, the V gene TRBV7-9; no clear D gene. The CDR3 spans 13 residues. Germline V gene lookup returns CDR1 SEHNR and CDR2 FQNEAQ (reference sequence). The ends were cut back, 5 bases at V and 4 bases at J, with 11 bases in the middle. For the CDR3, the DNA is TGTGCCAGCAGCCCATTAAAGAGCACTGAAGCTTTCTTT. Encoded protein: CASSPLKSTEAFF.

There are a few counts of this clone. The CDR3: CASSPREGETQYF. The CDR3 nucleotides are TGTGCCAGCAGCCCCAGGGAGGGGGAGACCCAGTACTTC. The gene calls are TRBV7-8 and TRBJ2-5; 7 bases fit TRBD2. The CDR3 runs to 13 residues. Germline loops: CDR1 SGHVS, CDR2 FQNEAQ. V was pared by 5 bases and J by 5 bases, with 5 bases of the junction left unmatched.

The chain joins TRBV11-2 to TRBJ1-1, with TRBD1 matching 7 bases. Germline loops: CDR1 SGHAT, CDR2 FQNNGV. This CDR3 comprises 15 residues. Losses at the gene ends were 3 bases for V and 1 base for J; bases not matched to a gene: 5. CDR3 DNA sequence: TGTGCCAGCAGCTTCTACAGGGGCGGGAACACTGAAGCTTTCTTT. Amino acid sequence: CASSFYRGGNTEAFF. Combining the CDR3 with reference TRBV11-2 and TRBJ1-1 gives the whole variable domain EAGVAQSPRYKIIEKRQSVAFWCNPISGHATLYWYQQILGQGPKLLIQFQNNGVVDDSQLPKDRFSAERLKGVDSTLKIQPAKLEDSAVYLCASSFYRGGNTEAFFGQGTRLTVV.

The chain recombines TRBV5-1 with TRBJ2-7; D might be TRBD1 (6 bases). This CDR3 comprises 14 residues. V lost 0 bases and J lost 2, with 9 bases in between. CDR1 is SGHRS and CDR2 is YFSETQ in the germline V gene. CDR3 DNA: TGCGCCAGCAGCTTGGGACAGGCGGCCTACGAGCAGTACTTC. Translated, it gives CASSLGQAAYEQYF. Full variable domain (outside the CDR3, taken from reference TRBV5-1 and TRBJ2-7): KAGVTQTPRYLIKTRGQQVTLSCSPISGHRSVSWYQQTPGQGLQFLFEYFSETQRNKGNFPGRFSGRQFSNSRSEMNVSTLELGDSALYLCASSLGQAAYEQYFGPGTRLTVT.

This rearrangement joins TRBV5-6 to TRBJ1-2, with D unresolved. Per the germline V gene, CDR1 is SGHDT and CDR2 is YYEEEE. This CDR3 contains 16 residues. V was cut by 4 bases and J by 4 bases, with 20 bases left in between. The CDR3 sequence is CASSIPPGSPPYGYTF. CDR3 nucleotides: TGTGCCAGCAGCATCCCTCCGGGGTCGCCCCCCTATGGCTACACCTTC.

The CDR3 loop is CAWTLGNQPQHF. DNA for the CDR3: TGTGCCTGGACACTTGGCAATCAGCCCCAGCATTTT. The chain combines TRBV30 with TRBJ1-5; the D is unclear. V shed 4 bases and J shed 2 bases, with 6 bases lying between them. Germline loops: CDR1 GTSNPN, CDR2 SVGIG (reference sequence). The CDR3 covers 12 residues.

The chain recombines TRBV5-1 with TRBJ1-1; tentative D call: TRBD1 (5 bases). Trimming took 0 bases from V and 4 from J, leaving 13 bases between them. The CDR3 runs 15 residues. In germline, CDR1 is SGHRS, CDR2 YFSETQ. CDR3 sequence: CASSLGPSQGTEAFF. The CDR3 DNA follows: TGCGCCAGCAGCTTGGGCCCGTCGCAGGGCACTGAAGCTTTCTTT.

This clone occurred once. The rearrangement uses TRBV19 and TRBJ2-7, with 7 nucleotides matching TRBD2. This CDR3 comprises 16 residues. Germline-derived CDR1 and CDR2 are LNHDA and SQIVND (reference sequence). With V trimmed by 3 bases and J by 7 bases, 15 bases remained unmatched. Here the CDR3 DNA reads TGTGCCAGTAGTATCGGGAGCGGGACCACTGCGGGGGAGCAGTACTTC. Protein: CASSIGSGTTAGEQYF.

In its sample, this clone was seen once. The chain combines TRBV7-9 with TRBJ1-1; possibly TRBD1 for D (5 bases). Germline-derived CDR1 and CDR2 are SEHNR and FQNEAQ (reference sequence). This CDR3 has 14 residues. Trimming shortened V by 5 bases and J by 7 bases, and 17 bases separated the two germline ends. The CDR3 spells CASSQIGGVGEAFF. The CDR3 bases are TGTGCCAGCAGCCAAATCGGGGGAGTGGGTGAAGCTTTCTTT.

The rearrangement links TRBV18 to TRBJ2-7; the D gene is possibly TRBD1 (6 bases). The CDR3 contains 12 residues. V lost 2 bases to trimming and J lost 5 bases, with 7 bases between them. The germline CDR1 and CDR2 sequences are KGHSH and LQKENI. The chain's CDR3 is CASSPGGDEQYF. The CDR3 DNA sequence: TGTGCCAGCTCACCAGGGGGCGACGAGCAGTACTTC.

The genes are TRBV7-2 and TRBJ1-5, with 11 bases aligning to TRBD1. Per the germline V gene, CDR1 is SGHTA and CDR2 is FQGNSA. Unmatched junction bases numbered 3, after V lost 5 bases and J lost 6 bases. CDR3 length: 14 amino acids. The chain's CDR3 is CASSPGTGGQPQHF. The DNA of the CDR3 is TGTGCCAGCAGCCCAGGGACAGGGGGTCAGCCCCAGCATTTT.

The chain recombines TRBV13 with TRBJ2-7; the D gene is possibly TRBD2 (6 bases). V was shortened by 5 bases and J by 5 bases, with 13 bases between the two germline ends. Germline CDR1 and CDR2: PRHDT and FYEKMQ (reference sequence). The CDR3 has 13 amino acids. This chain's CDR3 is CASSARLVNEQYF. In DNA, the CDR3 is TGTGCCAGCAGCGCGAGACTAGTTAACGAGCAGTACTTC.

V is TRBV7-9 and J is TRBJ2-7; 13 bases match TRBD2. The CDR3 extends over 17 amino acids. Per the germline V gene, CDR1 is SEHNR and CDR2 is FQNEAQ (reference sequence). With V trimmed by 5 bases and J by 5 bases, 12 bases remained unmatched. The CDR3 reads CASSGMTSGGPRNEQYF. The CDR3 nucleotides read TGTGCCAGCAGCGGAATGACTAGCGGGGGGCCCAGGAACGAGCAGTACTTC.

The rearrangement joins TRBV5-1 to TRBJ2-2, with D maybe TRBD2 (5 bases). Trimming pared 0 bases from V and 6 bases from J, leaving 9 bases between. CDR1 is SGHRS and CDR2 is YFSETQ in the germline V gene. This CDR3 spans 14 amino acids. The CDR3 loop reads CASSLAGDAGELFF. The CDR3, as DNA: TGCGCCAGCAGCTTGGCCGGGGATGCCGGGGAGCTGTTTTTT.

This chain uses TRBV27 with TRBJ2-2, with D unclear. V was shortened by 5 bases and J by 4 bases, with 17 bases between the two germline ends. Looked up from germline, CDR1 is MNHEY and CDR2 is SMNVEV (reference sequence). The CDR3 totals 16 residues. CDR3 in amino acids: CASSPPRVVGTGELFF. CDR3 DNA: TGTGCCAGCAGTCCTCCTCGGGTAGTCGGCACCGGGGAGCTGTTTTTT.

The chain joins TRBV27 to TRBJ2-7; D gene uncertain. CDR3 length equals 14 residues. The germline V and J ends were trimmed by 1 base and 2 bases, with 9 bases remaining between them. Germline V CDR1 and CDR2: MNHEY, SMNVEV (reference sequence). In nucleotides, the CDR3 is TGTGCCAGCAGTTTATATTTCGGTCCCTACGAGCAGTACTTC. Amino acids: CASSLYFGPYEQYF.